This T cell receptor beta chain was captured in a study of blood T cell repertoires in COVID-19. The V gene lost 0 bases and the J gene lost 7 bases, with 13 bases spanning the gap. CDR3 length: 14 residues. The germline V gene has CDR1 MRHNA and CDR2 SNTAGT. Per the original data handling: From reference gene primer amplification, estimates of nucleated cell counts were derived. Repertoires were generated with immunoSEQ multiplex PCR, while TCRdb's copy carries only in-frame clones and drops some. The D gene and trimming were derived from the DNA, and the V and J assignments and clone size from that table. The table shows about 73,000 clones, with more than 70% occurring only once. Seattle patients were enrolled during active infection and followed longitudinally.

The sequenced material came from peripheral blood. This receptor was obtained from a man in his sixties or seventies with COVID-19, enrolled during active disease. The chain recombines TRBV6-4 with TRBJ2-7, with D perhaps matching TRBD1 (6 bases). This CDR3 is CASSDSLTGREQYF. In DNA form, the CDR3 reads TGTGCCAGCAGTGACTCGTTAACAGGGAGAGAGCAGTACTTC.